This T cell receptor (beta chain) was obtained from a study of blood T cell repertoires in COVID-19 (dated by TCRdb to between 2020 and 2021). Concerning the study at large: Collaborator samples came from the United States, Italy and Spain and covered acute and convalescent phases of COVID-19. The prospective study material was composed of cDNA or gDNA derived from T cells, B-cell-depleted T cells, or PBMCs. The dataset comprised deeply sampled blood TCRbeta repertoires from subjects exposed to, actively infected with, or recovered from COVID-19. A freely available public database, intended as a resource for researchers studying the immune response to SARS-CoV-2, is where the repertoires were released. Samples came from the ongoing ImmuneRACE study (first 160 participants) plus 1,254 subjects from 6 global collaborators. A de-identified subject ID, COVID-19 status, age in years and sex were almost always included in the sample metadata. Where available, HLA class I and class II types were taken from metadata supplied by the sample provider and were not determined by assay-based typing.

Collaborating institutions collected whole blood in K2EDTA tubes following their own protocols. For TCRbeta analysis, collaborator samples were shipped as frozen whole blood, as isolated PBMCs, or as DNA extracted from either sample type. Reading from cysteine to phenylalanine, the CDR3 counts 13 amino acids. Only the CDR3 region is kept as DNA, spanning 39 bases read in frame from base 1. The germline V gene encodes CDR1 SGHAT and CDR2 FQNNGV. Cut back by 3 bases and 3 bases, the V and J ends lie 8 bases apart. This clone was recorded once. Which antigen it targets is not known. No base quality information exists; no much larger clone differs at one position. The immunoSEQ Assay, a bias-controlled multiplex PCR, was used to amplify TCRbeta CDR3 regions from genomic DNA. In the source study's methods: The number of nucleated cells in each sample was estimated by amplification of reference gene primers within the assay. To quantify the absolute abundance of each unique TCRbeta CDR3 rearrangement, sequence reads were collapsed and filtered. Productive Simpson clonality was computed per sample as the square root of Simpson's diversity index over productive rearrangements. Entries here come from immuneACCESS through TCRdb and include only in-frame sequences with V and J called. Some clones fail to appear in such tables; in the studies checked, an unresolved V gene covers under half of the shortfall, and the cause of the remainder is unknown. That table is the source of V, J and clone size, and D and trimming were worked out from the DNA. A total of about 37,000 clones appear in this sample, roughly 89% of them only once. The ten largest clones represent roughly 6.1% of the sample.

The paper's findings and limits, for the study overall: The amount of clinical and demographic metadata varied by source and participant and was provided uncurated.

This sequence was found in a human donor in a cohort sampled during active COVID-19. The sequence joins TRBV11-2 to TRBJ1-2; no D gene is confidently identified. Sequenced sample: peripheral blood. The nucleotides read TGTGCCAGCAGCTTGGAGCTGGACTATGGCTACACCTTC. It codes for CASSLELDYGYTF.